The 7 T cell receptor beta chains in this list originate from one sample, sequenced in a study of cytomegalovirus exposure and HLA in healthy donors. In the PCR, 60 Vbeta and 13 Jbeta primers were used. The assay was immunoSEQ multiplex PCR, and TCRdb's table has in-frame clones only and misses some. The table includes under 250,000 clones, 80% to 90% detected once. The sequencing sample was made of PBMCs. The source is a girl aged 2 to 10 in good health and CMV-seronegative.

V and J are TRBV4-2 and TRBJ2-1; TRBD2 matches at 7 bases. The CDR3 covers 16 residues. Per germline, CDR1 LGHNA and CDR2 YNFKEQ. The junction had 10 bases not matched to a gene; V was cut back by 4 bases and J by 4 bases. The CDR3 protein is CASSPQGLPIYNEQFF. The CDR3 DNA sequence: TGTGCCAGCAGCCCGCAGGGACTACCAATTTACAATGAGCAGTTCTTC.

The chain is built from TRBV29-1 and TRBJ1-1; D is uncertain. Between the trimmed V and J ends, which lost 1 base and 0 bases, there was a span of 6 bases. The germline V gene has CDR1 SQVTM and CDR2 ANQGSEA. This CDR3 region has 13 residues. CDR3 in DNA: TGCAGCGTTGAAGGGAGAATGAACACTGAAGCTTTCTTT. Translating gives CSVEGRMNTEAFF.

This chain joins TRBV6-1 and TRBJ2-1; 8 nucleotides agree with TRBD1. Germline loops: CDR1 MNHNS, CDR2 SASEGT. The CDR3 is made up of 15 amino acids. Unmatched junction bases numbered 10, after V lost 7 bases and J lost 5 bases. CDR3 nucleotide sequence: TGTGCCAGCAACCAGGGGGCGCAAAGACACAATGAGCAGTTCTTC. Residues: CASNQGAQRHNEQFF.

The genes are TRBV4-1 and TRBJ2-5; perhaps TRBD1 as D (6 bases). The last part of the DNA fits TRBJ2-7 better; the J call may be wrong. This CDR3 contains 16 residues. The germline V gene has CDR1 MGHRA and CDR2 YSYEKL. Here the CDR3 reads CASSQEQGNPSYEQYF. In nucleotides, the CDR3 is TGCGCCAGCAGCCAAGAACAGGGCAACCCCTCCTACGAGCAGTACTTC.

J is TRBJ2-5 and V is TRBV5-1; 7 positions agree with TRBD1. V lost 2 bases, J lost 2 bases, and 6 bases stayed unmatched. Germline-derived CDR1 and CDR2 are SGHRS and YFSETQ. The CDR3 has 15 amino acids. The CDR3 reads CASSLNTGQQETQYF. The CDR3 DNA follows: TGCGCCAGCAGCTTAAATACGGGACAGCAAGAGACCCAGTACTTC. The full variable domain, rest sourced from reference TRBV5-1 and TRBJ2-5, is KAGVTQTPRYLIKTRGQQVTLSCSPISGHRSVSWYQQTPGQGLQFLFEYFSETQRNKGNFPGRFSGRQFSNSRSEMNVSTLELGDSALYLCASSLNTGQQETQYFGPGTRLLVL.

The J gene is TRBJ1-1, the V gene TRBV9; 7 positions match TRBD1. The CDR3 loop spans 16 amino acids. The V segment lost 4 bases and the J segment 1 base; nucleotides outside the gene matches: 10. Per the germline V gene, CDR1 is SGDLS and CDR2 is YYNGEE. CDR3: CASSPFAGQQNTEAFF. CDR3 DNA: TGTGCCAGCAGCCCCTTTGCGGGACAGCAGAACACTGAAGCTTTCTTT.

This chain joins TRBV19 and TRBJ1-5, with TRBD1 as a possible D gene (5 bases). V was clipped by 7 bases and J by 5 bases, with 12 bases between them. The germline gives CDR1 LNHDA, CDR2 SQIVND (reference sequence). The CDR3 extends over 13 amino acids. The CDR3 region is CASNTGNDQPQHF. The DNA for the CDR3 is TGTGCCAGTAATACAGGAAACGATCAGCCCCAGCATTTT.